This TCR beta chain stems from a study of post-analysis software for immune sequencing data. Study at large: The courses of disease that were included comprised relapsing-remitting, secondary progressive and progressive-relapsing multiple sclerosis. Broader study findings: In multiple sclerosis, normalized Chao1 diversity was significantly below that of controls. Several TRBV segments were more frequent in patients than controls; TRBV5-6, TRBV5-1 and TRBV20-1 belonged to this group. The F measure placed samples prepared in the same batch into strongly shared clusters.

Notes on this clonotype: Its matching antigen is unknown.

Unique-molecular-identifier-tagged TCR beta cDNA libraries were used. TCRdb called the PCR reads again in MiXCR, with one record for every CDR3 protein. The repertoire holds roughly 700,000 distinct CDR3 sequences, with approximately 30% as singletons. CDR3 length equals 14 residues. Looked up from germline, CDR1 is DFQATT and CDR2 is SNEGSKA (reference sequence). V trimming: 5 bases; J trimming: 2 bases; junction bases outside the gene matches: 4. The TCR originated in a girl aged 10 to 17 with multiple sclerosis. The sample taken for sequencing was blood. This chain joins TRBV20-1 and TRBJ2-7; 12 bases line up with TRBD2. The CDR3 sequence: CSAGRLAGAYEQYF. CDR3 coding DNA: TGCAGTGCTGGAAGACTAGCGGGAGCCTACGAGCAGTACTTC.